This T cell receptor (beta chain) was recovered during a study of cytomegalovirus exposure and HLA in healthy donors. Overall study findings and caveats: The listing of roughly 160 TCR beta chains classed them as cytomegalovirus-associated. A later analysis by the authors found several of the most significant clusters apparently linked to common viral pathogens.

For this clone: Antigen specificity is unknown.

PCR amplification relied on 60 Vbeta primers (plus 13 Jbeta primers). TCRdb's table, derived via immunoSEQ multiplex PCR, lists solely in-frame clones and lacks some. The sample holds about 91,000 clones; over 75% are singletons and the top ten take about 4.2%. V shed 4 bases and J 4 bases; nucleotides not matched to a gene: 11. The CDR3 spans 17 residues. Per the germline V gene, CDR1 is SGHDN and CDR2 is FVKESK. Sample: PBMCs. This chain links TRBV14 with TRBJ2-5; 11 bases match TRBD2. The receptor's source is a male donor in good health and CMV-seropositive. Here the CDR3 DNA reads TGTGCCAGCAGCCCGGGTATAACTAGCGGGAGATTAGAGACCCAGTACTTC. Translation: CASSPGITSGRLETQYF.